This T cell receptor (beta chain) was recorded in a study of cytomegalovirus exposure and HLA in healthy donors. In the study overall: Early released data had about 80 million unique TCRs, all coming from HLA-typed donors.

PCR primers comprised 60 Vbeta and 13 Jbeta primers. Some clones are missing from TCRdb's copy, which holds only in-frame ones; the method was immunoSEQ multiplex PCR. The sample records 75,000 to 90,000 clones, 72% being singletons. V shed 4 bases and J shed 0 bases, with 16 bases lying between them. Germline loops: CDR1 SGHRS, CDR2 YFSETQ. The CDR3 consists of 17 residues. The rearrangement uses TRBV5-1 and TRBJ1-4; maybe TRBD1 (5 bases). Specimen: PBMCs. The TCR sequence derives from a middle-aged woman in good health and CMV-seropositive. In DNA form, the CDR3 reads TGCGCCAGCAGCGTCGGCCCCTCAGGGACAACTAATGAAAAACTGTTTTTT. This sequence encodes CASSVGPSGTTNEKLFF.